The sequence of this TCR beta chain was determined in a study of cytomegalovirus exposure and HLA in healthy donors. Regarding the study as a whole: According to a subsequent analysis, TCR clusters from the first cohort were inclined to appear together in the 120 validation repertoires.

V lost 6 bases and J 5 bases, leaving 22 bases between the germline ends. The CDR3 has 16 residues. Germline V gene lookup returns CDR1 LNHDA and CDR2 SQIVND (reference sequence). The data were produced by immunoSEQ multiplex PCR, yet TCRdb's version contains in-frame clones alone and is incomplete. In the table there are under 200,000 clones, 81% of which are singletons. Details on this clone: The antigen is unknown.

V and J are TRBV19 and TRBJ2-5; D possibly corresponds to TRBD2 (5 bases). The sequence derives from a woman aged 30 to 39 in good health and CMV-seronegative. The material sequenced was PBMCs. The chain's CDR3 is CASRNSPNGVGETQYF. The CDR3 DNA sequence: TGTGCCAGTAGGAACTCCCCCAACGGGGTAGGTGAGACCCAGTACTTC.